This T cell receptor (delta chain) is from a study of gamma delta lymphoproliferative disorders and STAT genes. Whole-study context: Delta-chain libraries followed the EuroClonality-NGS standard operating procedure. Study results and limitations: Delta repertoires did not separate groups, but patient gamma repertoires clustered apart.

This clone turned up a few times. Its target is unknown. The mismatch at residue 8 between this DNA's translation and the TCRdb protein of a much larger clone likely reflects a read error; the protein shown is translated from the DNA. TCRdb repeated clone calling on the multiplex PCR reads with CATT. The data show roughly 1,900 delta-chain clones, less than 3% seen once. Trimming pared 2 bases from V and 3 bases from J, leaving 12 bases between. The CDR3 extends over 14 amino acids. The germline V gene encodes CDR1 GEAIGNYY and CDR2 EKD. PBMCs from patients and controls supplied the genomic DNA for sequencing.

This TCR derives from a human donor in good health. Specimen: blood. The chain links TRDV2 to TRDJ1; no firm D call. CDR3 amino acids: CACDSIGRSDKLIF. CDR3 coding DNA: TGTGCCTGTGACAGCATTGGGAGATCCGATAAACTCATCTTT.